Described below is a single TCR beta chain sequence and its context. Its antigen is not identified. The V and J ends lost 2 bases and 6 bases, in that order; junction bases with no gene match: 5. The CDR3 has 15 residues. The germline V gene encodes CDR1 SGHRS and CDR2 YFSETQ. TCRB transcripts that were expressed got sequenced, as all of the isolated RNA had been reverse transcribed. It was found that naive, central memory and regulatory T cell samples averaged about 3.4 million reads. Profiling relied on immunoSEQ multiplex PCR, and the TCRdb table lists in-frame clones only, not all of them. The data show 970,000 or so clones, roughly 15% seen once. This sample was taken from a study of beta chain features in type 1 diabetes. At the level of the study: Age, gender and cell yields were similar between patients and healthy donors.

Researchers reported sorting CD4+ naive, central memory, regulatory and stem cell-like memory cells via CD45RO/CCR7/CD25/CD127/CD95/CD27. Study-wide results and caveats: For patients and controls alike, PCR might favor shorter templates to the same degree.

This chain joins TRBV5-1 and TRBJ1-4, with 9 bases fitting TRBD1. The clonotype was recovered from a woman aged 18-29 years in good health. The material sequenced was naive CD4+ T cells from blood. This chain's CDR3 is CASSFGDREDEKLFF. DNA for the CDR3: TGCGCCAGCAGCTTCGGGGACAGGGAGGATGAAAAACTGTTTTTT. Filled out from reference TRBV5-1 and TRBJ1-4, the complete variable domain reads KAGVTQTPRYLIKTRGQQVTLSCSPISGHRSVSWYQQTPGQGLQFLFEYFSETQRNKGNFPGRFSGRQFSNSRSEMNVSTLELGDSALYLCASSFGDREDEKLFFGSGTQLSVL.